This T cell receptor beta chain stems from a study of human T cells and chemical hapten exposure. At the level of the study: 2% DPC applied to an approximately 2 cm by approximately 2 cm arm area sensitized donors.

The time point is: patch test 1, 2 weeks after DPC sensitization. Specified treatment: therapeutic diphenylcyclopropenone sensitization with weekly scalp DPC. RNA extraction used unfractionated whole blood as the source of total RNA. The germline V gene encodes CDR1 MNHEY and CDR2 SVGEGT. The ends were cut back, 7 bases at V and 5 bases at J, with 15 bases in the middle. The CDR3 loop spans 14 amino acids. In the original analysis: TCR counts had a median of approximately 96,000 per sample and spanned roughly 20,000 to 750,000. TCRdb itself ran the RACE reads through MiXCR, one entry per CDR3 protein. None of the V and J calls come from the authors' own analysis; TCRdb made them. The sample lists 300,000 to 400,000 distinct CDR3 sequences; 5.5% to 8% were seen once. This clonotype came up a few times.

The sample in question was whole blood, obtained in connection with sensitization to the hapten diphenylcyclopropenone (DPC). The rearrangement joins TRBV6-2 or TRBV6-3 to TRBJ1-5, with D possibly being TRBD1 (6 bases). This sequence was found in a woman aged 18-29 years with alopecia areata. Some clones in this sample may be carry-over from other donors' samples. In DNA form, the CDR3 reads TGTGCCAGCAACCTGGTGGGGGCAGATCAGCCCCAGCATTTT. Translating it yields CASNLVGADQPQHF.